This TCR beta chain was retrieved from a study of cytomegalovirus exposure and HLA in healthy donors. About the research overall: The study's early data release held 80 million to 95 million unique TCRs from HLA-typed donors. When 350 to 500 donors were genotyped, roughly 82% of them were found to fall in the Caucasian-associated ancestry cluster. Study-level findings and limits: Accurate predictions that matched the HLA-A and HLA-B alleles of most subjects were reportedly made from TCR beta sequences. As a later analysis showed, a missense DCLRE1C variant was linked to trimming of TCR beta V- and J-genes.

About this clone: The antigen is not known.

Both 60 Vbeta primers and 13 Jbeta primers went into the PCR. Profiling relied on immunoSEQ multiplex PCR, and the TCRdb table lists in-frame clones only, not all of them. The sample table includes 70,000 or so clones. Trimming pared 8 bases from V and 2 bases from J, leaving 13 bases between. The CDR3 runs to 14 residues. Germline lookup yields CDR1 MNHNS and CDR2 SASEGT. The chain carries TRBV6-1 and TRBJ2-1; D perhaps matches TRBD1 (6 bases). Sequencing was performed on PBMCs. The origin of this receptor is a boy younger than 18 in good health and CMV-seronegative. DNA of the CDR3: TGTGCCAGCGAGCCAGGGGCCACCTACAATGAGCAGTTCTTC. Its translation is CASEPGATYNEQFF.